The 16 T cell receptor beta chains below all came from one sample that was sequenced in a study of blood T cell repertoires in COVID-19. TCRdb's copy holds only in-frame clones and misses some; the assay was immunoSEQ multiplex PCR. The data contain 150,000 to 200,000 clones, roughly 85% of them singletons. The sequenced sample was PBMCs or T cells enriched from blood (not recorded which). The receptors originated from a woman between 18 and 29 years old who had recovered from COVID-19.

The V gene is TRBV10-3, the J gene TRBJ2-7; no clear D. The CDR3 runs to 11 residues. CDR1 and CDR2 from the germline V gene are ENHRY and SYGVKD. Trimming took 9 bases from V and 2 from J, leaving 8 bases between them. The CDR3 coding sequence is TGTGCCATTCCCGGAGCCTACGAGCAGTACTTC. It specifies CAIPGAYEQYF.

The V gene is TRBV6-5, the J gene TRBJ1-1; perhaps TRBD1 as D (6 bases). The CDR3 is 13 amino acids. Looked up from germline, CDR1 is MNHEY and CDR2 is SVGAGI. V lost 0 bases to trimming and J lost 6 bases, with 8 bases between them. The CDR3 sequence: CASSYSPGAEAFF. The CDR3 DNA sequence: TGTGCCAGCAGTTACTCGCCAGGGGCTGAAGCTTTCTTT.

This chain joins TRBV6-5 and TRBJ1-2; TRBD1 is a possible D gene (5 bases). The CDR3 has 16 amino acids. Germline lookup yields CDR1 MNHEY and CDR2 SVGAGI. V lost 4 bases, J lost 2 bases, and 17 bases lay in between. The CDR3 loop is CASSSLQVTLNYGYTF. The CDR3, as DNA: TGTGCCAGCAGTTCGCTACAGGTTACTCTAAACTATGGCTACACCTTC.

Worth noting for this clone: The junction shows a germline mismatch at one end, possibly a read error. The CDR3 protein is CASSMLAGNYNEQFF. CDR3 in DNA: TGTGCTAGCAGCATGCTAGCGGGAAACTACAATGAGCAGTTCTTC. The chain links TRBV7-7 to TRBJ2-1; 9 bases are shared with TRBD2. CDR1 and CDR2 (germline): SSHAT, FNYEAQ (reference sequence). The CDR3 length is 15 residues.

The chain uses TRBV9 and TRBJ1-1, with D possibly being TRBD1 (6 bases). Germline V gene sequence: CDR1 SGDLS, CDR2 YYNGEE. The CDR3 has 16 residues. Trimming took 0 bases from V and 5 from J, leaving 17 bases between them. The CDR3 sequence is CASSVATGQGRTEAFF. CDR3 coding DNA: TGTGCCAGCAGCGTAGCTACGGGGCAGGGGAGAACTGAAGCTTTCTTT.

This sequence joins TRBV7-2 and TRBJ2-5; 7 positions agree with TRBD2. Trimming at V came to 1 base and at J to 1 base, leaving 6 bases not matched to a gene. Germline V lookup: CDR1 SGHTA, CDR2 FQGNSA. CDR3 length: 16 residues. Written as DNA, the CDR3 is TGTGCCAGCAGCTTAGGCGTCGGGGGGACCCAAGAGACCCAGTACTTC. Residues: CASSLGVGGTQETQYF. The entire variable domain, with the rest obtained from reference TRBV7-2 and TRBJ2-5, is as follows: GAGVSQSPSNKVTEKGKDVELRCDPISGHTALYWYRQSLGQGLEFLIYFQGNSAPDKSGLPSDRFSAERTGGSVSTLTIQRTQQEDSAVYLCASSLGVGGTQETQYFGPGTRLLVL.

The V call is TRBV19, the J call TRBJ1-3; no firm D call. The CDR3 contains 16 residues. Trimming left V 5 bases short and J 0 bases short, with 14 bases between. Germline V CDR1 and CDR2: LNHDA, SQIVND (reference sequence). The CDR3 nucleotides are TGTGCCAGTAGTCCCTCTCCCGGGTCCTCTGGAAACACCATATATTTT. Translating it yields CASSPSPGSSGNTIYF.

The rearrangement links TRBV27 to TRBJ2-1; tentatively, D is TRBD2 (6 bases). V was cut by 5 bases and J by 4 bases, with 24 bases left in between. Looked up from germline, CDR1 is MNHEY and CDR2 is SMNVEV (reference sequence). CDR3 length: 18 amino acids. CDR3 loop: CASSAVAAGIIRYNEQFF. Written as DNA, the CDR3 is TGTGCCAGCAGTGCTGTAGCGGCGGGCATCATTCGATACAATGAGCAGTTCTTC.

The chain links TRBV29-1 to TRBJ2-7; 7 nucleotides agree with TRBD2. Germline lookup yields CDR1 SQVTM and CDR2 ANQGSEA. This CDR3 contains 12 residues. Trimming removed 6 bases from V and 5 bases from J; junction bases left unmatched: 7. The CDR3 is CSVTGGVNEQYF. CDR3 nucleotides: TGCAGCGTGACTGGGGGGGTCAACGAGCAGTACTTC.

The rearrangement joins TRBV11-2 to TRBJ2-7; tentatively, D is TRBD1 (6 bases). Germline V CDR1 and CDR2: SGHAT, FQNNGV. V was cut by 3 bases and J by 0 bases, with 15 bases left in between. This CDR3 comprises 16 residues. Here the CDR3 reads CASSLTWGTTSYEQYF. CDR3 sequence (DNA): TGTGCCAGCAGCTTGACCTGGGGGACAACCTCCTACGAGCAGTACTTC.

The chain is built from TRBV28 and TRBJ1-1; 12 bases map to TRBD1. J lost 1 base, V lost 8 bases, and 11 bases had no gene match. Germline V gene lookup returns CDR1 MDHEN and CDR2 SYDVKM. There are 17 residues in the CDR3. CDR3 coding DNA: TGTGCCAGCTCCCTGGGACAGGGGGCTTTCGGGAACACTGAAGCTTTCTTT. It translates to CASSLGQGAFGNTEAFF.

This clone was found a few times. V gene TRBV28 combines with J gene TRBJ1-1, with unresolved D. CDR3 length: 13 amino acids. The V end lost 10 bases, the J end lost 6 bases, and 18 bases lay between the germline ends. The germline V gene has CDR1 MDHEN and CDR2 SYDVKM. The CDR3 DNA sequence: TGTGCCACCTACTTGTCGGGAGGGCCTGAAGCTTTCTTT. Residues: CATYLSGGPEAFF.

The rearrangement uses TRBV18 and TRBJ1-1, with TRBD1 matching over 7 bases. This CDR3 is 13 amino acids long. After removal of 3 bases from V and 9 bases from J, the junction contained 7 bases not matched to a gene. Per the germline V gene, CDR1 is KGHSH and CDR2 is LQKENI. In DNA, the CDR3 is TGTGCCAGCTCACCGGTACAGGGGCAAAAAGCTTTCTTT. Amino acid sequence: CASSPVQGQKAFF.

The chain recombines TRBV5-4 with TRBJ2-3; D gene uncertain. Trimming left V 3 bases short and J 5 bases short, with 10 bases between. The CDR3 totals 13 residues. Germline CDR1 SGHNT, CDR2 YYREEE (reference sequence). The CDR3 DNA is TGTGCCAGCAGCTCGCGTCCCCGAGATACGCAGTATTTT. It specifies CASSSRPRDTQYF.

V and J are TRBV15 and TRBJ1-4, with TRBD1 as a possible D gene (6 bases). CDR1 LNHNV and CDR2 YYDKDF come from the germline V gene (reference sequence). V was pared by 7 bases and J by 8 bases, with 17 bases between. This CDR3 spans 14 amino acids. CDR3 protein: CATTLRGGNEKLFF. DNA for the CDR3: TGTGCCACCACCTTGAGAGGGGGTAACGAAAAACTGTTTTTT.

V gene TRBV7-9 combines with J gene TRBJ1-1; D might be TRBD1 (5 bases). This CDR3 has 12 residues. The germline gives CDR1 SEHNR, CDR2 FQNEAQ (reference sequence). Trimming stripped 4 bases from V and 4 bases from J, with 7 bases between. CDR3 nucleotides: TGTGCCAGCAGCTCAACAGGCACTGAAGCTTTCTTT. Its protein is CASSSTGTEAFF.